The 29 T cell receptor beta chains reported below all come from one sample, sequenced in a study of T cell repertoires in cytomegalovirus infection. Via MiXCR, TCRdb re-called the reads, giving one row per CDR3 protein. This table holds around 710,000 distinct CDR3 sequences, 29% found once. No antigen has been assigned to these receptors. The source material was cultured CD8+ T cells from PBMCs, sampled from culture after CMV antigen stimulation. The receptors come from a human donor in good health (CMV status not recorded). Some clones in this sample may be carry-over from other donors' samples.

V usage is TRBV19 and J usage is TRBJ1-1, with 7 bases that match TRBD1. The CDR3 extends over 14 amino acids. Trimming removed 2 bases from V and 5 bases from J; junction bases left unmatched: 5. Germline V gene sequence: CDR1 LNHDA, CDR2 SQIVND (reference sequence). CDR3 loop: CASSIKVRGTEAFF. The CDR3 DNA sequence: TGTGCCAGTAGTATAAAAGTCAGGGGGACTGAAGCTTTCTTT.

The table lists this clonotype with a few counts. This chain uses TRBV10-3 with TRBJ1-1; no reliable D call. The CDR3 has 13 amino acids. Germline V gene data show CDR1 as ENHRY and CDR2 as SYGVKD. Trimming took 8 bases from V and 0 from J, leaving 10 bases between them. The CDR3 nucleotides read TGTGCCATCCGGACGGCCCTGAACACTGAAGCTTTCTTT. Protein product: CAIRTALNTEAFF.

This clonotype was seen a handful of times. This rearrangement joins TRBV12-3 or TRBV12-4 to TRBJ1-1; D is unclear. The CDR3 is 14 amino acids. The ends were cut back, 3 bases at V and 7 bases at J, with 15 bases in the middle. In nucleotides, the CDR3 is TGTGCCAGCAGTTTTCTAGGGCGGGCTGGTGAAGCTTTCTTT. This codes for CASSFLGRAGEAFF.

This clonotype came up many times. The chain combines TRBV12-3 or TRBV12-4 with TRBJ1-1, with D unresolved. The CDR3 spans 14 residues. Trimming stripped 6 bases from V and 1 base from J, with 12 bases between. In DNA form, the CDR3 reads TGTGCCAGCAGAAACACCCTGGAGAACACTGAAGCTTTCTTT. It encodes CASRNTLENTEAFF.

J is TRBJ1-1 and V is TRBV6-5; D uncertain. Trimming cost V 2 bases and J 2 bases, with 6 bases left between them. Looked up from germline, CDR1 is MNHEY and CDR2 is SVGAGI. This CDR3 is built from 13 residues. This CDR3 reads CASSYNYNTEAFF. In nucleotides, the CDR3 is TGTGCCAGCAGTTACAACTACAACACTGAAGCTTTCTTT.

As to this clonotype: Being one base from a much bigger clone, this may be a read error. The rearrangement joins TRBV7-8 to TRBJ2-7; no firm D call. Germline values: CDR1 SGHVS, CDR2 FQNEAQ. CDR3 length equals 11 residues. CDR3 sequence (DNA): TGTGCCGGCAGCCCAGGTGGCGAGCAGTACGTC. Translation gives CAGSPGGEQYV.

This clonotype appeared a single time. The gene calls are TRBV2 and TRBJ1-1; D not resolved. Trimming removed 8 bases from V and 5 bases from J, with 18 bases in between. The V gene's germline CDR1 is SNHLY and CDR2 FYNNEI. This CDR3 region has 14 residues. CDR3 amino acids: CASEAGFTFTEAFF. Written as DNA, the CDR3 is TGTGCCAGCGAGGCCGGTTTTACGTTTACTGAAGCTTTCTTT.

This clonotype was seen only a few times. The chain is built from TRBV5-1 and TRBJ2-4; tentatively, D is TRBD2 (5 bases). The germline V gene encodes CDR1 SGHRS and CDR2 YFSETQ. CDR3 length equals 19 residues. V was trimmed by 4 bases and J by 3 bases, leaving 26 bases between them. CDR3 sequence reads: CASSDSGLRSGWGKNIQYF. CDR3 bases: TGCGCCAGCAGCGACTCCGGGCTCCGAAGCGGTTGGGGCAAAAACATTCAGTACTTC.

This clonotype was detected many times. This rearrangement joins TRBV7-8 to TRBJ1-5; 11 bases agree with TRBD1. Germline V gene sequence: CDR1 SGHVS, CDR2 FQNEAQ. The CDR3 is 17 residues long. Unmatched junction bases numbered 7, after V lost 3 bases and J lost 3 bases. The CDR3 here is CASSFPGDRGNNQPQHF. The CDR3 region has the DNA TGTGCCAGCAGCTTCCCCGGGGACAGGGGGAACAATCAGCCCCAGCATTTT.

The chain carries TRBV7-9 and TRBJ1-2, with 8 bases fitting TRBD1. The J segment lost 6 bases and the V segment lost 3 bases, leaving 9 bases of the junction unmatched. CDR1 is SEHNR and CDR2 is FQNEAQ in the germline V gene (reference sequence). The CDR3 covers 15 residues. The CDR3 coding sequence is TGTGCCAGCAGCTTCCCGGCGGACAGGGCACATGGCTACACCTTC. It is translated as CASSFPADRAHGYTF.

This chain connects TRBV10-2 to TRBJ2-3, with 10 bases that match TRBD1. The CDR3 spans 17 residues. With 3 bases clipped from V and 5 bases from J, the junction kept 11 bases outside the gene matches. Germline loops: CDR1 WSHSY, CDR2 SAAADI. CDR3 sequence reads: CASSDSGQGYRGDTQYF. As DNA, the CDR3 is TGCGCCAGCAGTGATTCGGGACAGGGGTATCGAGGAGATACGCAGTATTTT.

This clonotype has more than one count but fewer than ten. This chain links TRBV5-4 with TRBJ2-2; 10 bases agree with TRBD1. Germline V gene data show CDR1 as SGHNT and CDR2 as YYREEE (reference sequence). Trimming at V came to 1 base and at J to 1 base, leaving 10 bases not matched to a gene. The CDR3 spans 19 residues. The CDR3 DNA reads TGTGCCAGCAGCTTGAGGGGGACAGGGGCGACGTTGAACACCGGGGAGCTGTTTTTT. It is translated as CASSLRGTGATLNTGELFF.

The V and J genes are TRBV15 and TRBJ2-7; the D gene is possibly TRBD2 (5 bases). CDR1 and CDR2 from the germline V gene are LNHNV and YYDKDF (reference sequence). The CDR3 consists of 13 residues. V lost 0 bases, J lost 9 bases, and 12 bases lay in between. CDR3 in DNA: TGTGCCACCAGCAGAGATCGGGGATCTGGGCAGTACGTC. It specifies CATSRDRGSGQYV.

With respect to this clonotype: This may arise from a read error, as a much more abundant clone is one base away. This chain uses TRBV7-6 with TRBJ2-7, with a weak D call TRBD1 (6 bases). V shed 2 bases and J shed 4 bases, with 15 bases lying between them. Germline assignment: CDR1 SGHVS and CDR2 FNYEAQ. This CDR3 is built from 15 residues. As DNA, the CDR3 is TGTGCCAGCAGCTTATCTGAGGGGGAAGCATACGAGCAGTACTTC. Amino acids: CASSLSEGEAYEQYF.

This chain links TRBV7-3 with TRBJ1-1; unclear D gene. This CDR3 comprises 13 residues. V lost 5 bases, J lost 1 base, and 8 bases lay in between. From germline, CDR1 is SGHTA and CDR2 FQGTGA. CDR3 residues: CASSVMGNTEAFF. The DNA for the CDR3 is TGTGCCAGCAGCGTTATGGGGAACACTGAAGCTTTCTTT.

This clonotype was picked up a small number of times. This chain joins TRBV7-9 and TRBJ2-7; 10 bases fit TRBD1. J gave up 4 bases and V 6 bases, and 9 bases lay outside the gene matches. CDR3 length: 15 amino acids. The germline V gene encodes CDR1 SEHNR and CDR2 FQNEAQ (reference sequence). In DNA, the CDR3 is TGTGCCAGCAGACCGGGACAGGGGCCTTCTTACGAGCAGTACTTC. Translation: CASRPGQGPSYEQYF.

This chain uses TRBV4-1 with TRBJ2-2; D is undetermined. CDR3 length: 13 residues. Trimming took 1 base from V and 6 from J, leaving 6 bases between them. The germline gives CDR1 MGHRA, CDR2 YSYEKL. CDR3 bases: TGCGCCAGCAGCCAAGGTGCAGCCGGGGAGCTGTTTTTT. Its protein is CASSQGAAGELFF.

This chain uses TRBV7-8 with TRBJ1-2, with TRBD1 matching over 7 bases. The ends lost 8 bases at V and 8 bases at J; junction bases unmatched: 11. This CDR3 contains 13 residues. Germline assignment: CDR1 SGHVS and CDR2 FQNEAQ. CDR3 nucleotides: TGTGCCAGCCGCCAAAGGGGGCTCTGGGGCTACACCTTC. Protein: CASRQRGLWGYTF.

This clonotype was seen many times. This sequence joins TRBV7-6 and TRBJ2-3; 8 bases fit TRBD2. Germline trimming cut 5 bases from V and 3 bases from J; bases unmatched to any gene: 10. CDR1 SGHVS and CDR2 FNYEAQ come from the germline V gene. The CDR3 is made up of 16 amino acids. The CDR3 DNA is TGTGCCAGCAGCCTCCCTGCGGGACTAGGAACAGATACGCAGTATTTT. Its protein product is CASSLPAGLGTDTQYF.

This clonotype was counted many times. This chain joins TRBV7-6 and TRBJ1-1; 9 nucleotides agree with TRBD1. This CDR3 region has 15 residues. V dropped 4 bases and J dropped 0; count of bases not matched to a gene: 3. The V gene's germline CDR1 is SGHVS and CDR2 FNYEAQ. The CDR3: CASSSGTGMNTEAFF. The DNA for the CDR3 is TGTGCCAGCAGCTCCGGGACAGGGATGAACACTGAAGCTTTCTTT.

This clonotype was recorded a few times. The V call is TRBV10-3, the J call TRBJ2-1; TRBD1 might be the D (6 bases). Germline V gene lookup returns CDR1 ENHRY and CDR2 SYGVKD. The CDR3 is 16 residues long. The V gene lost 5 bases and the J gene lost 2 bases, with 16 bases spanning the gap. DNA of the CDR3: TGTGCCATCAGTACGCCGACAGGTGCGGCCTACAATGAGCAGTTCTTC. Its protein is CAISTPTGAAYNEQFF.

This clonotype was seen a handful of times. The V gene is TRBV12-3 or TRBV12-4, the J gene TRBJ2-3, with 8 positions matching TRBD2. The CDR3 totals 17 residues. V lost 4 bases and J lost 2; bases outside the gene matches: 11. CDR3 sequence reads: CASSYELAAMFTDTQYF. CDR3 bases: TGTGCCAGCAGTTATGAACTAGCGGCTATGTTCACAGATACGCAGTATTTT.

The J gene is TRBJ1-6, the V gene TRBV6-5; 7 bases are shared with TRBD1. The germline V gene encodes CDR1 MNHEY and CDR2 SVGAGI. The CDR3 covers 15 residues. Trimming removed 2 bases from V and 7 bases from J; junction bases left unmatched: 5. CDR3 protein: CASSYRTGTNSPLHF. The CDR3 region has the DNA TGTGCCAGCAGTTACCGGACAGGTACCAATTCACCCCTCCACTTT.

This clonotype was counted a few times. CDR3 amino acids: CSARDNRGTRAFTDTQYF. The CDR3 region has the DNA TGCAGTGCTAGAGATAACCGTGGGACTAGGGCCTTCACAGATACGCAGTATTTT. The chain joins TRBV20-1 to TRBJ2-3, with TRBD2 identical over 8 bases. The CDR3 is made up of 18 amino acids. Unmatched junction bases numbered 13, after V lost 0 bases and J lost 2 bases. Germline CDR1 is DFQATT and CDR2 is SNEGSKA (reference sequence).

This clonotype was detected ten times or more. The chain couples TRBV7-9 to TRBJ2-7, with 7 bases fitting TRBD1. Trimming removed 5 bases from V and 0 bases from J; junction bases left unmatched: 1. Germline CDR1 and CDR2: SEHNR and FQNEAQ (reference sequence). This CDR3 is built from 13 residues. The CDR3 is CASSHRGSYEQYF. DNA of the CDR3: TGTGCCAGCAGCCACAGGGGCTCCTACGAGCAGTACTTC.

This clonotype was counted between two and nine times. CDR3 residues: CASSPRLTPYNEQFF. As DNA, the CDR3 is TGTGCCAGCAGCCCACGCCTGACCCCATACAATGAGCAGTTCTTC. The chain combines TRBV11-3 with TRBJ2-1; D is unresolved. CDR3 size: 15 residues. Germline CDR1 reads SGHNT; CDR2 reads YENEEA. The V gene lost 5 bases and the J gene lost 4 bases, with 15 bases spanning the gap.

V gene TRBV5-6 combines with J gene TRBJ2-1; D might be TRBD1 or TRBD2, each matching 5 bases. The CDR3 totals 16 residues. Germline V gene data show CDR1 as SGHDT and CDR2 as YYEEEE. Trimming removed 4 bases at V and 4 bases at J, with 18 bases between. Here the CDR3 reads CASSLDHGTPYNEQFF. DNA of the CDR3: TGTGCCAGCAGCCTAGACCATGGGACGCCTTACAATGAGCAGTTCTTC.

The J gene is TRBJ2-1, the V gene TRBV4-1, with no clear D. There are 14 residues in the CDR3. V lost 0 bases, J lost 6 bases, and 9 bases lay in between. Germline assignment: CDR1 MGHRA and CDR2 YSYEKL. The CDR3 region is CASSQDSLVNEQFF. Written as DNA, the CDR3 is TGCGCCAGCAGCCAAGATTCCCTGGTCAATGAGCAGTTCTTC.

This clonotype was seen a handful of times. The genes are TRBV6-5 and TRBJ1-1; 9 bases line up with TRBD1. This CDR3 spans 15 amino acids. V dropped 6 bases and J dropped 5; count of bases not matched to a gene: 10. The germline gives CDR1 MNHEY, CDR2 SVGAGI. The CDR3 nucleotides read TGTGCCAGCAGGACTAAGGACAGGGGCGGAACTGAAGCTTTCTTT. Protein product: CASRTKDRGGTEAFF.